A selection of T cell receptor beta chains follows, all from one sample in a study of cytomegalovirus exposure and HLA in healthy donors. Here immunoSEQ multiplex PCR was the method, and the copy in TCRdb shows in-frame clones only, minus some. The table records about 130,000 clones, just under 90% of them present only once. Sequenced input: PBMCs. These receptors came from a woman in her 30s in good health and CMV-seronegative. CDR3s include the opening cysteine and the closing phenylalanine or tryptophan. D genes are given only for firm matches. The size field is filled for only some rows; it gives once, few, many or a size class.

d_call clone_size cdr3_length j_call v_call cdr3_aa cdr3_nt
TRBD1 few 14 TRBJ1-2 TRBV7-9 CASSTLDRGYGYTF TGTGCCAGCAGCACCCTGGACAGGGGCTATGGCTACACCTTC
TRBD1 NA 16 TRBJ1-2 TRBV6-5 CASSSHRGPTSEGYTF TGTGCCAGCAGTTCGCACAGGGGACCCACCTCGGAAGGCTACACCTTC
TRBD1 NA 14 TRBJ1-1 TRBV9 CASSAGQGYTEAFF TGTGCCAGCAGCGCCGGACAGGGTTATACTGAAGCTTTCTTT
TRBD2 few 14 TRBJ2-7 TRBV10-3 CAIKGNQREDEQYF TGTGCCATCAAAGGGAACCAGCGGGAAGACGAGCAGTACTTC
NA NA 15 TRBJ2-5 TRBV11-3 CASSLGGRGGETQYF TGTGCCAGCAGCTTAGGGGGCAGGGGCGGGGAGACCCAGTACTTC
NA few 14 TRBJ1-4 TRBV27 CASSLSYGNEKLFF TGTGCCAGCAGTTTATCGTACGGTAATGAAAAACTGTTTTTT
TRBD1 NA 11 TRBJ2-7 TRBV7-2 CASSEQGEQYF TGTGCCAGCAGCGAACAGGGGGAGCAGTACTTC
TRBD1 NA 16 TRBJ1-5 TRBV28 CASSLEDRVWGQPQHF TGTGCCAGCAGTTTAGAGGACAGGGTATGGGGTCAGCCCCAGCATTTT
TRBD2 NA 16 TRBJ2-5 TRBV7-8 CASSFTGAGQQETQYF TGTGCCAGCAGCTTCACCGGAGCGGGGCAGCAAGAGACCCAGTACTTC
TRBD2 NA 14 TRBJ2-7 TRBV19 CASSPGTSFYEQYF TGTGCCAGTAGTCCGGGGACTAGTTTCTACGAGCAGTACTTC
NA few 16 TRBJ1-4 TRBV18 CASSLVDSSTNEKLFF TGTGCCAGCTCACTAGTCGACAGTTCAACTAATGAAAAACTGTTTTTT
NA NA 18 TRBJ2-7 TRBV5-8 CASSLVMGPAGISYEQYF TGTGCCAGCAGCTTGGTAATGGGTCCGGCAGGGATTTCCTACGAGCAGTACTTC
NA NA 14 TRBJ2-5 TRBV5-4 CASSLDRTQETQYF TGTGCCAGCAGTCTAGACAGGACCCAAGAGACCCAGTACTTC
NA few 15 TRBJ1-2 TRBV7-2 CASSSLSGGAFGYTF TGTGCCAGCAGCTCCTTATCCGGGGGGGCCTTCGGCTACACCTTC
NA NA 14 TRBJ2-4 TRBV19 CASRPTGRSSIQYF TGTGCCAGTAGACCGACAGGGAGGAGTAGCATTCAGTACTTC
NA NA 13 TRBJ1-2 TRBV7-9 CASSTQLIDGYTF TGTGCCAGCAGCACACAGCTAATTGATGGCTACACCTTC
TRBD2 NA 15 TRBJ2-7 TRBV19 CASSQGLAGAYEQYF TGTGCCAGCAGCCAAGGACTAGCGGGAGCCTACGAGCAGTACTTC
NA NA 14 TRBJ2-6 TRBV15 CATSEGAGANVLTF TGTGCCACCAGCGAGGGAGCTGGGGCCAACGTCCTGACTTTC
NA NA 13 TRBJ1-5 TRBV30 CAWSPRSNQPQHF TGTGCCTGGAGCCCCAGGAGCAATCAGCCCCAGCATTTT
TRBD2 NA 15 TRBJ2-1 TRBV6-1 CASSGGTSGANEQFF TGTGCCAGCAGTGGAGGGACTAGCGGGGCTAATGAGCAGTTCTTC
NA few 11 TRBJ2-1 TRBV28 CASSYVDEQFF TGTGCCAGCAGTTACGTAGATGAGCAGTTCTTC
NA NA 13 TRBJ2-3 TRBV7-9 CASCLGVTDTQYF TGTGCCAGCTGCCTCGGGGTCACAGATACGCAGTATTTT
NA NA 13 TRBJ1-2 TRBV15 CATSRDSNYGYTF TGTGCCACCAGCAGGGACAGTAACTATGGCTACACCTTC
NA NA 13 TRBJ2-3 TRBV13 CASCLGAPDTQYF TGTGCCAGCTGCCTGGGGGCCCCGGATACGCAGTATTTT
NA NA 16 TRBJ2-5 TRBV5-6 CASSWLGAVEQETQYF TGTGCCAGCAGCTGGTTGGGGGCCGTGGAACAAGAGACCCAGTACTTC
NA NA 12 TRBJ2-7 TRBV6-6 CASSYSSNEQYF TGTGCCAGCAGTTACTCGAGCAACGAGCAGTACTTC
NA NA 15 TRBJ1-1 TRBV5-1 CASSPGTSLNTEAFF TGCGCCAGCAGCCCCGGGACATCCTTGAACACTGAAGCTTTCTTT
TRBD1 NA 15 TRBJ1-1 TRBV19 CASSALQGAGTEAFF TGTGCCAGTAGTGCACTCCAGGGGGCGGGCACTGAAGCTTTCTTT
NA NA 12 TRBJ1-5 TRBV28 CAEGSSRWPQHF TGTGCCGAGGGCAGCAGCAGGTGGCCCCAGCATTTT
TRBD2 NA 14 TRBJ2-7 TRBV27 CASSLLAGVYEQYF TGTGCCAGCAGTTTACTAGCGGGAGTCTACGAGCAGTACTTC
TRBD1 NA 12 TRBJ1-1 TRBV30 CAWSGTGAEAFF TGTGCCTGGAGTGGAACAGGGGCTGAAGCTTTCTTT
NA NA 14 TRBJ2-7 TRBV7-2 CASSLESHTYEQYF TGTGCCAGCAGCTTAGAGTCCCACACCTACGAGCAGTACTTC